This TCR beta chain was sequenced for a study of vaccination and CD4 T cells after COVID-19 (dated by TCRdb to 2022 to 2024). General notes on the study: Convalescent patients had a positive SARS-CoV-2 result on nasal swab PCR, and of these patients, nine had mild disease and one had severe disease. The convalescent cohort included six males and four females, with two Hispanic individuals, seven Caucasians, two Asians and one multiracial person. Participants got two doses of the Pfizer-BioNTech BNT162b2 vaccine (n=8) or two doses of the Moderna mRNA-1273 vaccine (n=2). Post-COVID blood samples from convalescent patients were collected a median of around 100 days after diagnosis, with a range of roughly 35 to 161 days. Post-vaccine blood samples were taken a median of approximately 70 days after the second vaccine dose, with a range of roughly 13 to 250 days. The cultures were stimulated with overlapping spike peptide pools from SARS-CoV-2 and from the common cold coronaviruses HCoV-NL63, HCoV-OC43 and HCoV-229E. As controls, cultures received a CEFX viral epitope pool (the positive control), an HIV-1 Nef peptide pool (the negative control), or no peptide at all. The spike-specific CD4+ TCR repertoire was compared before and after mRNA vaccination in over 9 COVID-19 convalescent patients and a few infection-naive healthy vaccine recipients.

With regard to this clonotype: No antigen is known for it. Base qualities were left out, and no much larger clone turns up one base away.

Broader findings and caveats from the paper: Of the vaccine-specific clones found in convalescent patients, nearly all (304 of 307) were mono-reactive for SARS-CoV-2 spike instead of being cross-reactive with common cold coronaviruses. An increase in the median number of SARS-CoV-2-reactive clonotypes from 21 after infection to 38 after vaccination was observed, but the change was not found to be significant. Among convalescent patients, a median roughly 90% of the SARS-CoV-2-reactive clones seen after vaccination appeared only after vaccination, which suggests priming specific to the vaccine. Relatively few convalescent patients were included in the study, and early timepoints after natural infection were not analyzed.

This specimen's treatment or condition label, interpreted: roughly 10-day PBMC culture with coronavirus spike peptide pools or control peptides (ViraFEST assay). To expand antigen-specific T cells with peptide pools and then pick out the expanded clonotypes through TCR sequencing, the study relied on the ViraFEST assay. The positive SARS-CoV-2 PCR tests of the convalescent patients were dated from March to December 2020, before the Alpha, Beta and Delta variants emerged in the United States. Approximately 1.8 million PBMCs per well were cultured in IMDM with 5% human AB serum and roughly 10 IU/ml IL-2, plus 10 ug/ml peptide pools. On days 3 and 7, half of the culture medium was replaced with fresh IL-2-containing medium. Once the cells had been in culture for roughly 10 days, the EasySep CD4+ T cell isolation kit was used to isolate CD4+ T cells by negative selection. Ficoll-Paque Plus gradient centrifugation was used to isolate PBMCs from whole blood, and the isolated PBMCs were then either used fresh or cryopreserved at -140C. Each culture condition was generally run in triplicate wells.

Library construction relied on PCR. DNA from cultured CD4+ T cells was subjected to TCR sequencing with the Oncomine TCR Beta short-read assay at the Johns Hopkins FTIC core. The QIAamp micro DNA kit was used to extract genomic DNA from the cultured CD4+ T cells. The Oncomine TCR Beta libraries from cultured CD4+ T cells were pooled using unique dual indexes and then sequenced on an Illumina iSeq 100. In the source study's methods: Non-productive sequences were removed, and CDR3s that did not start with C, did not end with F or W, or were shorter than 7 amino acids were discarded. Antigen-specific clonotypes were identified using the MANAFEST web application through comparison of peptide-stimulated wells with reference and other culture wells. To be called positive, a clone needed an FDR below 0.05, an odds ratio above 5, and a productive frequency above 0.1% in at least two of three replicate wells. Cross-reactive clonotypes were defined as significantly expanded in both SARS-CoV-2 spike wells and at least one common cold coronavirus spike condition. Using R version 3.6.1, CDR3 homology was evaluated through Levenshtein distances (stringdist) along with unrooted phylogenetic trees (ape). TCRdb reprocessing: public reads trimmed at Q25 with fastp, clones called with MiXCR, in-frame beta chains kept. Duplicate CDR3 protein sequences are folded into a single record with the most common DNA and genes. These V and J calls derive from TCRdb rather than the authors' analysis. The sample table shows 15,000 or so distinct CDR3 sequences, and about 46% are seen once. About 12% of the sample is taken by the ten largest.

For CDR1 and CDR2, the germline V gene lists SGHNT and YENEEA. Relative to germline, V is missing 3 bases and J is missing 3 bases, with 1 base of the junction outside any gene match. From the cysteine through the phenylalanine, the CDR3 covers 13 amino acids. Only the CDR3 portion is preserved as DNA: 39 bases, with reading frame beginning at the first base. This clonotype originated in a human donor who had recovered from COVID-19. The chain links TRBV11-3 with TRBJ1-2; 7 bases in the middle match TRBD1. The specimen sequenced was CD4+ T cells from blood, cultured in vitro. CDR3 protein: CASSFGTDYGYTF. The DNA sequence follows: TGTGCCAGCAGCTTCGGGACAGACTATGGCTACACCTTC.